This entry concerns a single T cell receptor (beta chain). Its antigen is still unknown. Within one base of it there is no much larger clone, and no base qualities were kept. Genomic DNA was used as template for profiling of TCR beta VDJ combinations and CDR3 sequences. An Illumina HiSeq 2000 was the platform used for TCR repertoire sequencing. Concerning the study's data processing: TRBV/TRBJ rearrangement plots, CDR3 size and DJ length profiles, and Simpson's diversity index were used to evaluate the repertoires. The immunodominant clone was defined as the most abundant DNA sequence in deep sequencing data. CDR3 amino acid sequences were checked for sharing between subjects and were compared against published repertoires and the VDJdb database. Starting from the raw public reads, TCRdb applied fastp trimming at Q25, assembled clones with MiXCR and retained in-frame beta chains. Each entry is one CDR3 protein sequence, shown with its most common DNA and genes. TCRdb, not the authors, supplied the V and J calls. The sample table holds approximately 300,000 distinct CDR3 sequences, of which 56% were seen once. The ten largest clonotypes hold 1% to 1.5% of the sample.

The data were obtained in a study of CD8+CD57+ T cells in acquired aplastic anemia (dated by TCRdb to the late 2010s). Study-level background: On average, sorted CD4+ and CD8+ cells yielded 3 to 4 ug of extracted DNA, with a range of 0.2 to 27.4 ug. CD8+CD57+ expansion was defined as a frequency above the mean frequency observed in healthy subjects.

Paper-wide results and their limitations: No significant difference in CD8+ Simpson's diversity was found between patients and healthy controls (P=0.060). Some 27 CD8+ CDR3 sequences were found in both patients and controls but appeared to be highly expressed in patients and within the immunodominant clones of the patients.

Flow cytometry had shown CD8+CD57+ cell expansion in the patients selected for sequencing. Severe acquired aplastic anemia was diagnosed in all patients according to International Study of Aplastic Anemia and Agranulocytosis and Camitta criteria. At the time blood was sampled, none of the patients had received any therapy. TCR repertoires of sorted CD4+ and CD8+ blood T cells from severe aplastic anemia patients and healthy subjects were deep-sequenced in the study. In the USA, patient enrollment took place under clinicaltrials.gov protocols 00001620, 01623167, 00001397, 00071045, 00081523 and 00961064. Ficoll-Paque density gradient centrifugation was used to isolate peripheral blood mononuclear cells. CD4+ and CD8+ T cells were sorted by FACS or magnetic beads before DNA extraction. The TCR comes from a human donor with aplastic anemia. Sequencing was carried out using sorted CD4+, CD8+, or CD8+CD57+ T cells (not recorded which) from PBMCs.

CDR3 loop: CASSLVVSSYNEQFF. The DNA is TGTGCCAGCAGCTTAGTTGTGAGTAGCTACAATGAGCAGTTCTTC. The chain is assembled from TRBV7-8 and TRBJ2-1; the D gene assignment is ambiguous. CDR1 and CDR2 (SGHVS, FQNEAQ) derive from the germline V gene. Trimming takes 1 base from V and 3 bases from J, and the germline ends sit 10 bases apart. The CDR3 numbers 15 residues from cysteine through phenylalanine. Only CDR3 DNA remains: 45 bases, in frame from the first base.